One T cell receptor (beta chain) is described in this entry. Its antigen is still unknown. Base qualities are not provided; no much larger clone lies one nucleotide away. Here V drops 3 bases and J drops 0 bases, and the junction holds 5 bases not matched to any gene. Its CDR3 holds 16 amino acids, cysteine through valine. CDR3 DNA only is kept here, 48 bases in frame from base 1. In the paper's terms, the time point label means: after hematopoietic stem cell transplant. PRAID was a condition in which autoinflammation came alongside prominent immunodeficiency. Prior to TRB sequencing, T-cell subsets (conventional T cells, CD8+ T cells, regulatory T cells, T follicular helper cells) were sorted. These data are taken from a study of stem cell transplantation in POMP-related autoinflammatory disease (TCRdb year 2021). Describing the broader study: It was hypothesized that MHC class I-dependent CD8+ T-cell differentiation and positive selection are impaired by defective thymoproteasomes, resulting in skewing of the TRB repertoire. Prior to transplant, the patients had skewing toward CD4+ naive T cells, low CD8+ T-cell proportions, and reduced T-cell cytokine secretion. Through one year post-transplant, neutrophils and platelets showed 100% donor engraftment on DNA chimerism analysis. To find out how POMP deficiency affects T-cell receptor beta repertoire diversity and CDR3 characteristics, high-throughput TRB sequencing was used. Broad study findings and their caveats: Statistical significance for the trend toward lower diversity and increased clonality in PRAID patients was reached only for regulatory T cells. A restricted number of unique TRB V-J gene pairings was observed in PRAID patients. PRAID patients trended toward lower TRB diversity and higher clonality across all analyzed T-cell subsets.

Library preparation employed the immunoSEQ multiplex PCR assay. The authors' analysis ran thus. Shannon entropy, which accounts for clonal size distribution, was used to quantify repertoire diversity. The Gini-Simpson index (Simpson_1-D) served as the measure of how unequally clonotypes were distributed. Drawn from immuneACCESS, this table holds only the in-frame rearrangements with V and J called that TCRdb kept. Clones are partly lost; checked studies trace under half to an unresolved V gene and leave the rest unexplained. Clone size and the V and J calls come from that table; the DNA yielded D and trimming. This sample has some 69,000 clones in its table, and roughly 91% of those were observed once. Of the sample, 0.5% to 0.75% falls within the top ten clones.

Here the sequenced sample was CD4+ T cells from PBMCs, taken after stem cell transplantation. This TCR came from a human patient with POMP-related autoinflammation and immune dysregulation (PRAID). Following transplantation, part of the T cell population may be supplied by the graft donor rather than the patient. This chain joins TRBV23-1 to TRBJ2-7, with 10 middle bases fitting TRBD2. TRBV23-1 is placed among ORFs of uncertain function. The DNA sequence is as follows: TGCGCCAGCAGTCAGTCTAGCGGGGGAAGCTCCTACGAGCAGTACGTC. This gives the protein CASSQSSGGSSYEQYV.